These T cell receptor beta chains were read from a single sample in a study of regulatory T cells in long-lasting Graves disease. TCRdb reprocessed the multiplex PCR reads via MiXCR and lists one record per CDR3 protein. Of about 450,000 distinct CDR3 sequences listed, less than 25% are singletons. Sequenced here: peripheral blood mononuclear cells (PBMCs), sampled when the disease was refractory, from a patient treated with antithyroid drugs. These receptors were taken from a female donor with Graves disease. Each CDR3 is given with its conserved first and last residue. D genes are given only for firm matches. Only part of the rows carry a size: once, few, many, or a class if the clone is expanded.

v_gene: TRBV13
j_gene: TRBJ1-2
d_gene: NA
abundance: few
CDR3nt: TGTGCCAGCAGCTTAGTAGGGGCAGGGAAAAGGTATGGCTACACCTTC
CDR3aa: CASSLVGAGKRYGYTF

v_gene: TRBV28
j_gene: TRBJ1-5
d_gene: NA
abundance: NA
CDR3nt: TGTGCCAGCAGGGTCCTAAACCAACCTTATAGCAATCAGCCCCAGCATTTT
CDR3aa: CASRVLNQPYSNQPQHF

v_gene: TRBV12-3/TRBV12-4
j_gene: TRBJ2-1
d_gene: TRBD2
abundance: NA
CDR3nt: TGTGCCAGCAGTCCCACAACCGGGGGGAATTACAATGAGCAGTTCTTC
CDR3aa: CASSPTTGGNYNEQFF

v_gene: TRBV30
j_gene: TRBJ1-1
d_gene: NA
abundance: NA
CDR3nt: TGTGCCTTCTCCCCGGACAAGAACACTGAAGCTTTCTTT
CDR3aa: CAFSPDKNTEAFF

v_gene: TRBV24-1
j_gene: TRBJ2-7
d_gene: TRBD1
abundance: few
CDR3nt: TGTGCCACCGGGGACAGGGGCCACGAGCAGTACTTC
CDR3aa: CATGDRGHEQYF

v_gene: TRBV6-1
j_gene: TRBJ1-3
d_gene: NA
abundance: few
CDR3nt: TGTGCCAGCATAGGAGGGACCTACGGAAACACCATATATTTT
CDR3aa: CASIGGTYGNTIYF

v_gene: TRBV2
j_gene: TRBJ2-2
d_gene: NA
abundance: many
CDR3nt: TGTGCCAGCTCCGGCAAGGGCTTTGCTTTGACCGGGGAGCTGTTTTTT
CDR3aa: CASSGKGFALTGELFF

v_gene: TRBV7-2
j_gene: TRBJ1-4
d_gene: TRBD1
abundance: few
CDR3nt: TGTGCCAGCAGTCAGAGGGGGCAGGGTAATGAAAAACTGTTTTTT
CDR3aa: CASSQRGQGNEKLFF

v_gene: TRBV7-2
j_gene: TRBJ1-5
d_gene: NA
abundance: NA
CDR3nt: TGTGCCAGCAGCTTAGTGGTCACCCCCAATCAGCCCCAGCATTTT
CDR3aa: CASSLVVTPNQPQHF

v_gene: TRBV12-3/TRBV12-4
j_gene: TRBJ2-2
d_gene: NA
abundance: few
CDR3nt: TGTGCCAGCAGCCCTCTGACCGCCGGGGAGCTGTTTTTT
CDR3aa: CASSPLTAGELFF

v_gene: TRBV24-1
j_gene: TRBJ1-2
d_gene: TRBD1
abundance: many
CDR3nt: TGTGCCACCAGTGAGGACAGGACCTATGGCTACACCTTC
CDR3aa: CATSEDRTYGYTF

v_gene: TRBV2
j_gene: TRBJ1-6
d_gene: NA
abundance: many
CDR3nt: TGTGCCAGCAGTGACCTGGCGACAGGACCCAGTTCACCCCTCCACTTT
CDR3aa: CASSDLATGPSSPLHF

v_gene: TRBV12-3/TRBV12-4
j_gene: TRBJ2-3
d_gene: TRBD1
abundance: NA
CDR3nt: TGTGCCAGCAGCCAGGGACAGGGGAACACAGATACGCAGTATTTT
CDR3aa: CASSQGQGNTDTQYF

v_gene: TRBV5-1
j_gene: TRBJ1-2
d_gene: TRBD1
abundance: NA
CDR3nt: TGCGCCAGCAGTCAACAGGGGGCTAATGGCTACACCTTC
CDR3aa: CASSQQGANGYTF

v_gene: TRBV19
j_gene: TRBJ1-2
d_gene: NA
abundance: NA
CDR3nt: TGTGCCAGTAGTATGGGTGAACGAACTAACTATGGCTACACCTTC
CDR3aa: CASSMGERTNYGYTF

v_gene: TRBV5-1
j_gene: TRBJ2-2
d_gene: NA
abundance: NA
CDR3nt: TGCGCCAGCATGCTCAAGTGGAACACCGGGGAGCTGTTTTTT
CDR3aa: CASMLKWNTGELFF

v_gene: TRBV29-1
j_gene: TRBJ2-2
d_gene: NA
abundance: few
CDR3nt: TGCAGCGTTGAAAATACGGGTTACGGGGAGCTGTTTTTT
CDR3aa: CSVENTGYGELFF

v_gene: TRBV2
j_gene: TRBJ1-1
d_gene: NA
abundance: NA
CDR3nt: TGTGCCAGCAGAAGAGACGGCCTGAACACTGAAGCTTTCTTT
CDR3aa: CASRRDGLNTEAFF

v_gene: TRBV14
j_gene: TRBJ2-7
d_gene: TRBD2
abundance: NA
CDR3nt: TGTGCCAGCAGCCCAGCGGGGTTGCCCTACGAGCAGTACTTC
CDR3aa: CASSPAGLPYEQYF

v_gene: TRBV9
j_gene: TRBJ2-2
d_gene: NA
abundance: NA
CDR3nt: TGTGCCAGCAGCGTAATCTCCGGGGAGCTGTTTTTT
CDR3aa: CASSVISGELFF

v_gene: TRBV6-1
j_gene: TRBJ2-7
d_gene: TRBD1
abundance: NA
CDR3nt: TGTGCCAGCAGATGGACAGGGGAAGGAGACGAGCAGTACTTC
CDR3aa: CASRWTGEGDEQYF

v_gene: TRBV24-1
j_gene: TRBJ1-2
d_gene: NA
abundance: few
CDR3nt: TGTGCCACCAGTGATACGGGACGGCCTTATGGCTACACCTTC
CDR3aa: CATSDTGRPYGYTF

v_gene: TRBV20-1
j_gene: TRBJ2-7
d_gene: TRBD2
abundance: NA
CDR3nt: TGCAGTGCTGGGAAGCGGGAGTTGGGCGAGCAGTACTTC
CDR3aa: CSAGKRELGEQYF

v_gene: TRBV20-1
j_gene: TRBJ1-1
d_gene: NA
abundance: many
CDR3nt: TGCAGTGCTAGTTTTCAAGCGATGAACACTGAAGCTTTCTTT
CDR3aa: CSASFQAMNTEAFF

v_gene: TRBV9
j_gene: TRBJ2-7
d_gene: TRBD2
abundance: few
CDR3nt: TGTGCCAGCAGCACTTCTAGCGGGAATCCCGCCTACGAGCAGTACTTC
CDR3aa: CASSTSSGNPAYEQYF

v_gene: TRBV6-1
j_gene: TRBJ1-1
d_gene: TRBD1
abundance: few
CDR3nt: TGTGCCAGCAGTCCTGCGACAGGGGGCCTGAAACGGAACACTGAAGCTTTCTTT
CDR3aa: CASSPATGGLKRNTEAFF

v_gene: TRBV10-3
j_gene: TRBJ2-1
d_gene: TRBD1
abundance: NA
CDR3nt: TGTGCCATCATGCCAGGGACAGATTACAATGAGCAGTTCTTC
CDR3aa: CAIMPGTDYNEQFF

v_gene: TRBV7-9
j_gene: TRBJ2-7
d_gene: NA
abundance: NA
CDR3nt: TGTGCCAGCAGCCCAGACATAGGCTCCTACGAGCAGTACTTC
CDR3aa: CASSPDIGSYEQYF

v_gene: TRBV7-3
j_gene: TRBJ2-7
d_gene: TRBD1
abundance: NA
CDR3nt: TGTGCCAGCAGCTATGCCGGGACAGGGGGCGAGCAGTACTTC
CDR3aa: CASSYAGTGGEQYF

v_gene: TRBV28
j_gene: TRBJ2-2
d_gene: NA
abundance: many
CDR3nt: TGTGCCAGCAGAGGCCCGGACGGGAACACCGGGGAGCTGTTTTTT
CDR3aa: CASRGPDGNTGELFF

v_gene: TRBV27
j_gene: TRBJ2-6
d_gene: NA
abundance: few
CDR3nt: TGTGCCAGCAGTATATACAGGGTGGGCCTTTCTGGGGCCAACGTCCTGACTTTC
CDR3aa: CASSIYRVGLSGANVLTF

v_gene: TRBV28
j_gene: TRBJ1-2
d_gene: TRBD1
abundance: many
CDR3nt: TGTGCCAGCAGTCTGACAGGGGCGGGGGGCTACACCTTC
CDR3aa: CASSLTGAGGYTF

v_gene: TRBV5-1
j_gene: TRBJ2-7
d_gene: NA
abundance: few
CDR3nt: TGCGCCAGCAGCGGGGGATTACTTACCTACGAGCAGTACTTC
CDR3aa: CASSGGLLTYEQYF

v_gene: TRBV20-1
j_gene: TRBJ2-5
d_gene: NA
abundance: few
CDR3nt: TGCAGTGCTCCGGCGGCTCAAGAGACCCAGTACTTC
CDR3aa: CSAPAAQETQYF

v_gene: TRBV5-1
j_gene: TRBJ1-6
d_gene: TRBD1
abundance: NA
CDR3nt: TGCGCCAGCAGCCCCGGGACAGCCACTGGCCTCCACTTT
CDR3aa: CASSPGTATGLHF

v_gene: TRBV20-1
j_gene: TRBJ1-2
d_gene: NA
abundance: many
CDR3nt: TGCAGTGCTAGAGATTCCCCCGGTACAGGCCCCTATGGCTACACCTTC
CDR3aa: CSARDSPGTGPYGYTF

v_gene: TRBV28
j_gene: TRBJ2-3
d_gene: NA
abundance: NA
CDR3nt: TGTGCCAGCAGGCTGGGTTCGACAGATACGCAGTATTTT
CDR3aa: CASRLGSTDTQYF

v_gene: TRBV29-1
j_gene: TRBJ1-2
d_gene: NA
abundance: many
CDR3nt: TGCAGCGTTGCGAGGCAGGGGTTGGGCTACACCTTC
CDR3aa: CSVARQGLGYTF

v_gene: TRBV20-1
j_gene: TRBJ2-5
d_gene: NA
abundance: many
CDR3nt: TGCAGTGCCCCGGACCGGGGCAGGGGTGAGGAGACCCAGTACTTC
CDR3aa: CSAPDRGRGEETQYF

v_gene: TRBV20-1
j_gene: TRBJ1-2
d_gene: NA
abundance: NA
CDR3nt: TGCAGTGCTAGTCGTGAGGGCCATTCCCCCTATGGCTACACCTTC
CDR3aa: CSASREGHSPYGYTF